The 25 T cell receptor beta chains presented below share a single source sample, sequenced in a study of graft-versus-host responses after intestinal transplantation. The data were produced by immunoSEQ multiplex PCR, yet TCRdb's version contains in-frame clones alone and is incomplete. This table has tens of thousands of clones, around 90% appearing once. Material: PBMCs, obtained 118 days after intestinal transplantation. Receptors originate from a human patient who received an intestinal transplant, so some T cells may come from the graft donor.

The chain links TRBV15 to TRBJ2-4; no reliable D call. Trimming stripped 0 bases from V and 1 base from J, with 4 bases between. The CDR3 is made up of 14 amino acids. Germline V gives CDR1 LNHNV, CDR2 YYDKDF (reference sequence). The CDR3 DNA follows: TGTGCCACCAGCAGAGATAGGGCCAAAAACATTCAGTACTTC. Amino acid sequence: CATSRDRAKNIQYF.

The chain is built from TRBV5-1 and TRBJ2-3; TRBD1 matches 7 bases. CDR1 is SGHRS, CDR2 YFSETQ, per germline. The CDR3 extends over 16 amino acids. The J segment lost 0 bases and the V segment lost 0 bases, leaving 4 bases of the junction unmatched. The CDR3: CASSLDRGHSTDTQYF. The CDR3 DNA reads TGCGCCAGCAGCTTGGACAGGGGCCACAGCACAGATACGCAGTATTTT.

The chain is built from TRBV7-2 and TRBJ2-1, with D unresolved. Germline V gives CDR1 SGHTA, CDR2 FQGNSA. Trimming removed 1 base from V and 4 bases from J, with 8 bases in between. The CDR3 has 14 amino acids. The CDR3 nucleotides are TGTGCCAGCAGCTTAGTTTCACCTTACAATGAGCAGTTCTTC. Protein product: CASSLVSPYNEQFF. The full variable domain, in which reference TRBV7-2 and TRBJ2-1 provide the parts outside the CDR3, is GAGVSQSPSNKVTEKGKDVELRCDPISGHTALYWYRQSLGQGLEFLIYFQGNSAPDKSGLPSDRFSAERTGGSVSTLTIQRTQQEDSAVYLCASSLVSPYNEQFFGPGTRLTVL.

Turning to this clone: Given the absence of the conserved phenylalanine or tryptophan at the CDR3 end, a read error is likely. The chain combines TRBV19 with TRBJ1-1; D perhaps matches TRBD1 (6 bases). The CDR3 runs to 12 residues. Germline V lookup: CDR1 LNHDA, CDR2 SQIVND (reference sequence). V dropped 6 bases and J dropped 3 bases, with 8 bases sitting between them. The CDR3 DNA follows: TGTGCCAGTAGAAACAGGGACACTGAAGCTTTCCTT. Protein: CASRNRDTEAFL.

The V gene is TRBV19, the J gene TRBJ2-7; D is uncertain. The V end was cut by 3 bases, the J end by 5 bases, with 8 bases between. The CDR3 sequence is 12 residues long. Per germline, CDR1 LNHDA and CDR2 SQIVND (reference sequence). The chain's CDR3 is CASSISWDEQYF. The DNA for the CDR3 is TGTGCCAGTAGTATTAGTTGGGACGAGCAGTACTTC.

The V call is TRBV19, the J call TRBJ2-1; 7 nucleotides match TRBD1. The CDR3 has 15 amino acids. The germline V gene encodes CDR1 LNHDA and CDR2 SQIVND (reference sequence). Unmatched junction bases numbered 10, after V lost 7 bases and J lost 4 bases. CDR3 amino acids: CASTPEQGIYNEQFF. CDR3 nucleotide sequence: TGTGCCAGTACCCCCGAACAGGGGATTTACAATGAGCAGTTCTTC.

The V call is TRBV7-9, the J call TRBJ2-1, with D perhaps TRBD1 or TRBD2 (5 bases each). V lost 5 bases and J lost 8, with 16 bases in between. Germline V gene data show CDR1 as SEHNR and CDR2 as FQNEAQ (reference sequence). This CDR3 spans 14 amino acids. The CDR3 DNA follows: TGTGCCAGCAGCCCCCCTCGGGGCTGGGATGAGCAGTTCTTC. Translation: CASSPPRGWDEQFF.

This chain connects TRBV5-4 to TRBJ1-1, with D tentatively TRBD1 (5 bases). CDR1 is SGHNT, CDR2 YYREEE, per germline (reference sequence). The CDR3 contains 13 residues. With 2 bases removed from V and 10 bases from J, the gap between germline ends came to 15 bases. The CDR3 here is CASSFVAGEAAFF. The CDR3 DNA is TGTGCCAGCAGCTTCGTTGCGGGGGAGGCAGCTTTCTTT.

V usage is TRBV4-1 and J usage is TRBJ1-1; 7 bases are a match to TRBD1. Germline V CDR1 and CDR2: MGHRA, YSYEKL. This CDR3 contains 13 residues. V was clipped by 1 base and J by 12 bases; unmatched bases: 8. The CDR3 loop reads CASSQVAARGTFF. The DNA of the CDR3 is TGCGCCAGCAGCCAAGTAGCCGCCAGGGGGACTTTCTTT.

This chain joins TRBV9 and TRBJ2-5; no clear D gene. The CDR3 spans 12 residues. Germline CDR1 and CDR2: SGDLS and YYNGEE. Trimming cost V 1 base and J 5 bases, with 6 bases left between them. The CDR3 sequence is CASSVNKETQYF. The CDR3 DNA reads TGTGCCAGCAGCGTAAATAAGGAGACCCAGTACTTC.

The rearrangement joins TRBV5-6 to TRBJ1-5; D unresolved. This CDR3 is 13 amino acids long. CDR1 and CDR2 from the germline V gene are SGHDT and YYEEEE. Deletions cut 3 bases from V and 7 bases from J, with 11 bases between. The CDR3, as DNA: TGTGCCAGCAGCTCCTGGAGTAACCAGCCCCAGCATTTT. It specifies CASSSWSNQPQHF.

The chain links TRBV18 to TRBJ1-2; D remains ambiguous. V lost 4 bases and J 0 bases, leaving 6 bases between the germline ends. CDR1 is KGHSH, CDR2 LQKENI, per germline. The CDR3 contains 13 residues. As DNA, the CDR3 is TGTGCCAGCTCACAGGGAGCTAACTATGGCTACACCTTC. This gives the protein CASSQGANYGYTF.

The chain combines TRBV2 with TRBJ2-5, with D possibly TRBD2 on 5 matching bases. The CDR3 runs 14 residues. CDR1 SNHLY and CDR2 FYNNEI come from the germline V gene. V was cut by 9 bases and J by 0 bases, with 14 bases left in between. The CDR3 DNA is TGTGCCAGTCGGGGAGCGATCCACCAAGAGACCCAGTACTTC. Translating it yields CASRGAIHQETQYF. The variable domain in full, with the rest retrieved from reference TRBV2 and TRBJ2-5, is EPEVTQTPSHQVTQMGQEVILRCVPISNHLYFYWYRQILGQKVEFLVSFYNNEISEKSEIFDDQFSVERPDGSNFTLKIRSTKLEDSAMYFCASRGAIHQETQYFGPGTRLLVL.

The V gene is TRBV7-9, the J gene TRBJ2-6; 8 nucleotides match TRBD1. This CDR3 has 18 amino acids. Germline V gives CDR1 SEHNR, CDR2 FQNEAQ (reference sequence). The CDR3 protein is CATTPTGRGLPGANVLTF. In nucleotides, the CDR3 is TGTGCGACGACCCCAACCGGCAGGGGGCTACCTGGGGCCAACGTCCTGACTTTC.

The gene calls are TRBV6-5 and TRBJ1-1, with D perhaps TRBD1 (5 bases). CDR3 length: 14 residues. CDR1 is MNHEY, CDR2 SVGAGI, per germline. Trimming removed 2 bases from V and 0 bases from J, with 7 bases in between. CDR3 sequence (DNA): TGTGCCAGCAGTTACAGGGGTTTGAACACTGAAGCTTTCTTT. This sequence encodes CASSYRGLNTEAFF.

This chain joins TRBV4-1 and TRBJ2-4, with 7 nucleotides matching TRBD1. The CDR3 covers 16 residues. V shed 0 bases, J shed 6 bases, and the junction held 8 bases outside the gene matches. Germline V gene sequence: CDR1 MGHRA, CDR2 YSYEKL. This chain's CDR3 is CASSQETQTGRNIQYF. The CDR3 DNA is TGCGCCAGCAGCCAAGAGACCCAGACAGGGCGAAACATTCAGTACTTC.

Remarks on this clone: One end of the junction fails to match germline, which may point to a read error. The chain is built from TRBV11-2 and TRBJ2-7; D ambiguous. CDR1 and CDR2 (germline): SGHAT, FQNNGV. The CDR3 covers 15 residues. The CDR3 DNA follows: TGTGCCAGCAGCCTAGATCTGAGTAGAGTCTACGAGCAGTACTTC. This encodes CASSLDLSRVYEQYF.

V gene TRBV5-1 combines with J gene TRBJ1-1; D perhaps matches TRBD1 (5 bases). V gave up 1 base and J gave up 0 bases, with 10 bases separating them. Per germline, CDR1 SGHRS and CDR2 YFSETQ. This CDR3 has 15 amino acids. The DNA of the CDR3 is TGCGCCAGCAGCTTGCGAACAGGTGTGAACACTGAAGCTTTCTTT. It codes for CASSLRTGVNTEAFF.

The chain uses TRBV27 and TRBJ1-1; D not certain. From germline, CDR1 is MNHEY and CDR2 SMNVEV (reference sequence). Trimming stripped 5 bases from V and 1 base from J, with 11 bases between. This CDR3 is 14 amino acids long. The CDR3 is CASSLLPSNTEAFF. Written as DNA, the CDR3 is TGTGCCAGCAGTCTCCTCCCTTCGAACACTGAAGCTTTCTTT.

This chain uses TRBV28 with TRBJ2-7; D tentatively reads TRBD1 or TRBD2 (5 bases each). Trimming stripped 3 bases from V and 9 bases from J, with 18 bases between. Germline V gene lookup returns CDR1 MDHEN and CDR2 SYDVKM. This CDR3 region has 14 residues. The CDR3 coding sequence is TGTGCCAGCAGTTTTTTACCAGGGCGGGCGGGGCAGTACTTC. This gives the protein CASSFLPGRAGQYF.

CDR3 amino acids: CASGTGGMADTQYF. DNA of the CDR3: TGCGCCAGCGGGACAGGGGGCATGGCAGATACGCAGTATTTT. The chain employs TRBV5-1 and TRBJ2-3, with 12 bases fitting TRBD1. Germline V gene lookup returns CDR1 SGHRS and CDR2 YFSETQ. The junction had 4 bases not matched to a gene; V was cut back by 7 bases and J by 4 bases. The CDR3 consists of 14 residues.

The CDR3: CASSPLTGTGAYEQYF. The CDR3 DNA is TGTGCCAGCTCACCACTAACCGGGACAGGGGCCTACGAGCAGTACTTC. V is TRBV18 and J is TRBJ2-7, with 10 positions matching TRBD1. Germline CDR1 is KGHSH and CDR2 is LQKENI. The CDR3 spans 16 residues. Trimming at V came to 1 base and at J to 2 bases, leaving 5 bases not matched to a gene.

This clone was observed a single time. The CDR3 nucleotides are TGTGCCAGCAGTTTATTTGGCTTATACTACGAGCAGTACTTC. Translating it yields CASSLFGLYYEQYF. The rearrangement links TRBV27 to TRBJ2-7; D call uncertain. The CDR3 has 14 residues. V lost 1 base to trimming and J lost 3 bases, with 10 bases between them. Germline V gives CDR1 MNHEY, CDR2 SMNVEV (reference sequence).

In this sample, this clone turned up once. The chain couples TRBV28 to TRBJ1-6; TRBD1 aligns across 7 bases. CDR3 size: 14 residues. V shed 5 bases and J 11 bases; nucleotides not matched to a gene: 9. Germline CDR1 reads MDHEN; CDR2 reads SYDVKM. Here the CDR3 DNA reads TGTGCCAGCAGTCCCCAACAGGGGTGGACACCCCTCCACTTT. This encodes CASSPQQGWTPLHF.

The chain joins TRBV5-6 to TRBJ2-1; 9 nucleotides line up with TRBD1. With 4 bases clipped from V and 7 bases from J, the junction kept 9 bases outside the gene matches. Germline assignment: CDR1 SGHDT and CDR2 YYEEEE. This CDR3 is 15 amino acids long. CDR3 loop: CASSLKDRGRNEQFF. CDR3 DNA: TGTGCCAGCAGCCTGAAGGACAGGGGTCGGAATGAGCAGTTCTTC.